This T cell receptor beta chain was found in a study of blood T cell repertoires in COVID-19 (dated by TCRdb to about 2020). Looking at the study overall: The collaborator samples originated in the United States, Italy and Spain and spanned the acute and convalescent phases of COVID-19. Where available, HLA class I and class II types were obtained from metadata supplied by the sample provider rather than from assay-based typing. The material from the prospective study consisted of cDNA or gDNA derived from T cells, B-cell-depleted T cells, or PBMCs. Nearly every sample came with metadata listing a de-identified subject ID, COVID-19 status, age in years and sex. The samples were drawn from the first 160 participants of the ongoing ImmuneRACE study and from 1,200 or so subjects provided by 6 global collaborators. Deeply sampled blood TCRbeta repertoires from subjects exposed to, actively infected with, or recovered from COVID-19 were included in the dataset. A freely available public database, intended as a resource for researchers studying the immune response to SARS-CoV-2, is where the repertoires were released.

The research as a whole found: How much clinical and demographic metadata was included differed by source and by participant, and the metadata was provided uncurated.

Collaborating institutions collected whole blood in K2EDTA tubes following their own protocols. For TCRbeta analysis, collaborator samples were shipped as frozen whole blood, as isolated PBMCs, or as DNA extracted from either sample type. V loses 0 bases of germline sequence and J loses 6 bases, and the interval between the two ends is 12 bases. CDR1 MNHEY and CDR2 SVGAGI were looked up in the germline V gene. The CDR3 runs 14 residues from the cysteine to the phenylalanine. Here the CDR3 DNA is all that survives: 42 bases in frame from base 1. Regarding this clone: It has no known antigen specificity. No qualities accompany the bases; no much larger clone lies one base away.

TCRbeta CDR3 regions were amplified from genomic DNA by means of the immunoSEQ Assay, a bias-controlled multiplex PCR. In the source study's methods: Within the assay, amplification of reference gene primers was used to estimate how many nucleated cells each sample contained. To quantify the absolute abundance of each unique TCRbeta CDR3 rearrangement, sequence reads were collapsed and filtered. Productive Simpson clonality was computed per sample as the square root of Simpson's diversity index over productive rearrangements. Here the immuneACCESS table is served through TCRdb, limited to in-frame sequences with V and J called. Missing clones are a known gap in these copies; in checked studies unresolved V genes cover under half, and the rest lacks a known reason. V, J and clone size are taken as reported in that table, and D and trimming were inferred from the DNA itself. This sample gives about 100,000 clones in total; roughly nine tenths of them show up just once. 2% to 2.5% of the sample comes from the top ten.

This sequence originates from a man in his fifties or sixties with active COVID-19. The rearranged segments are TRBV6-5 and TRBJ2-7; possibly the D gene is TRBD2, per 5 matching bases. The sequenced sample consisted of peripheral blood. The CDR3 protein: CASSYSRTAGEQYF. The DNA sequence is given as TGTGCCAGCAGTTACTCGAGGACCGCGGGCGAGCAGTACTTC.